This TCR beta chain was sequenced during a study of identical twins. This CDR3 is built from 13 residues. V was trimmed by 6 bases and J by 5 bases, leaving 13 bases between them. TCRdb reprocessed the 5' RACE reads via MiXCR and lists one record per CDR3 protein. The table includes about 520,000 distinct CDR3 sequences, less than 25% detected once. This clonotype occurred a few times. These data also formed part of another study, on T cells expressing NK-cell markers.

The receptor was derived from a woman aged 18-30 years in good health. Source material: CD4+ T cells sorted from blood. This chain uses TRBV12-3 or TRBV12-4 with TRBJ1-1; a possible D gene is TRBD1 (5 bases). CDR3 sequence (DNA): TGTGCCAGCAGATCCGGGACGGCAACTGAAGCTTTCTTT. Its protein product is CASRSGTATEAFF.